The sequence of this T cell receptor beta chain was determined in a study of T cell repertoires in cytomegalovirus infection. Across the whole study: Through public TCR beta signatures, both CMV infection and matching HLA type were indicated. Study-level results: Across the ex vivo response, the dominant clonotypes were HLA-C-restricted CMV-specific TCR beta clonotypes. Cumulative frequency of public TCR beta families picked out carriers of CMV plus the relevant HLA.

CDR1 and CDR2 from the germline V gene are SGHTA and FQGNSA. The CDR3 length is 13 residues. Trimming stripped 4 bases from V and 5 bases from J, with 10 bases between. This clonotype was detected ten times or more. Its antigen is currently unknown. Each CDR3 protein gets one entry after TCRdb re-called the reads with MiXCR. The sample carries approximately 500,000 distinct CDR3 sequences, 26% recorded once. The chain links TRBV7-2 to TRBJ2-3; D not certain. The sample consisted of PBMCs. This TCR came from a human donor in good health (CMV status not recorded). Some clones in this sample may be carry-over from other donors' samples. In DNA, the CDR3 is TGTGCCAGCAGCTCCCCACCCTTAGATACGCAGTATTTT. Translating gives CASSSPPLDTQYF.